This TCR beta chain was captured by sequencing in a study of radiotherapy plus CTLA-4 blockade in lung cancer. On this clone: Its specificity is not known.

The protocol was immunoSEQ multiplex PCR, while the TCRdb copy is restricted to in-frame clones and leaves out a portion. The sample has roughly 93,000 clones; 75% to 85% are singletons. Points from the study as a whole: Blood-borne expansion of tumor-derived TCR clones followed radiotherapy plus ipilimumab.

There are 13 residues in the CDR3. Germline assignment: CDR1 SQVTM and CDR2 ANQGSEA. Trimming pared 6 bases from V and 3 bases from J, leaving 12 bases between. The origin of this receptor is a human donor with non-small cell lung cancer who had a partial response to radiotherapy plus ipilimumab. The rearrangement links TRBV29-1 to TRBJ1-3; possibly TRBD1 for D (5 bases). Here the sequenced sample was peripheral blood, taken from a patient treated with radiotherapy plus ipilimumab. In DNA form, the CDR3 reads TGCAGCGTATCGGGGACTTATGGAAACACCATATATTTT. It translates to CSVSGTYGNTIYF.